This T cell receptor (beta chain) was sequenced for a study of shared clonotypes between healthy human individuals (dated by TCRdb to about 2020). For the wider study: A few men and two women, aged 18 to 49 years, made up the cohort. For each donor, CD4 naive and CD4 memory were each run on three plates, CD8 naive on two plates, and CD8 memory on one plate. To estimate repertoire size and how much clonotype sharing occurs between individuals, the study deeply sequenced the blood TCR repertoires of 4 to 6 healthy adults. To increase sequencing depth and limit assay-specific biases, different laboratories used diverse techniques to prepare libraries and sequence TCR repertoires. Leukapheresis yielded between about 0.85 and 10 billion PBMCs per donor. The investigation overall reported the following: Based on pairwise subsampling, the degree of clonotype sharing among donors was expected to be affected by sequencing depth. Even with the large sequencing depth, rarefaction of the sorted-subset datasets indicated that sequencing was incomplete. Around 5% of naive CD4, around 4% of naive CD8, about 2.1% of memory CD4, and about 0.4% of memory CD8 clonotypes were shared across several donors. Naive subsets generally had larger estimated clonotype richness than memory subsets. Because the study included only a small number of donors, the genetic and exposure-history diversity represented was limited. Only blood was sampled, and tissue TCR repertoires likely differ from those in blood. Higher generation probabilities were observed for clonotypes shared by all four sorted-subset donors than for non-shared clonotypes.

Using the deep immunoSEQ assay, multiplex PCR amplified TCR CDR3 regions from genomic DNA. Genomic DNA extracted from each cell subset was distributed evenly over all wells of several immunoSEQ 96-well plates, and each plate served as one replicate. For sorted subsets, approximately 0.2 ug of genomic DNA, equivalent to some 33,000 T cell genomes, went into each replicate PCR. Purified libraries were measured with a Qubit 3.0 fluorometer, size-checked on a Bioanalyzer 2100, and measured again with the KAPA Library Quantification kit. Every immunoSEQ 96-well plate was sequenced on a dedicated single-read 150-cycle Illumina NextSeq 550 flow cell. The study's processing was this. Because the immunoSEQ output included only junctional sequences and no quality scores, the filtering could not be the same as the filtering used for full-length reads. To assign V/J genes and CDR3, sequences were annotated against IMGT germline references using PyIR, a Python wrapper for IgBLAST v1.9. Reads were removed for weak V/J assignments (E-value above 1e-6), missing CDR3, stop codons, out-of-frame junctions, or ambiguous translated residues. A V3J clonotype was defined by an identical inferred V gene, J gene, and CDR3 amino acid sequence. To compute the percentage overlap between repertoires, the number of shared unique clonotypes was divided by the size of the smaller repertoire. Repertoire richness was assessed with RTK rarefaction, the Chao1 estimator, and Recon v2.1 estimates of unobserved clonotypes. Generation probabilities for all TCRbeta clonotypes obtained by the gDNA method from a few donors were computed using OLGA. TCRdb retrieved this table from immuneACCESS and kept in-frame rearrangements only. Not all clones are present; in checked studies, unresolved V genes account for under half, and no reason is known for the remainder. V and J calls and clone size are as listed in that table; D and trimming were resolved from the DNA. Recorded for this sample are about 1.5 million clones; around 98% of them occurred a single time. The ten largest clones take up about 0.4% of the sample.

As for this clone: Its antigen specificity is not known. Base quality data are lacking; no much larger clone is found one base away.

The donors were healthy, HIV-negative adults with no recently reported acute infections or vaccinations. Every donor was a Caucasian adult residing in Nashville, Tennessee, USA. CD4+ T cells were enriched through magnetic negative selection, after which naive cells were positively selected on CD45RA and the remaining negative fraction served as the memory subset. Blood was obtained by leukapheresis, after which PBMCs were separated by Ficoll-Histopaque density gradient centrifugation and cryopreserved in liquid nitrogen vapor phase. Purity and quantity of every magnetically sorted T cell population were checked by analytical flow cytometry. Genomic DNA was isolated from each sorted fraction and quantified by UV absorbance on a Nanodrop 2000c. The CDR3 spans 18 residues, from the cysteine through the phenylalanine. Of all the DNA, just the CDR3 is kept, 54 bases in frame from base 1. The germline ends are 16 bases apart after V is trimmed by 2 bases and J by 0 bases. The germline V gene (reference sequence) gives CDR1 as SEHNR and CDR2 as FQNEAQ.

Sequenced material: naive CD4+ T cells sorted from blood. The cell subset or site label for this specimen denotes: CD45RA+ positively selected. The sequence came from a man in his thirties or forties in good health. This chain is built from TRBV7-9 and TRBJ2-2; too little of a D gene remains to name it. The encoded CDR3 is CASSLRTTDWSNTGELFF. The DNA sequence is given as TGTGCCAGCAGCTTAAGAACCACCGACTGGTCGAACACCGGGGAGCTGTTTTTT.